These 6 T cell receptor beta chains share one sample of origin, sequenced in a study of blood T cell repertoires in COVID-19. This table comes from immunoSEQ multiplex PCR, and its TCRdb copy is limited to in-frame clones, with some not included. Of fewer than 250,000 clones in the sample, around four fifths were seen once. Sequencing input: PBMCs or T cells enriched from blood (not recorded which). These receptors all stem from a woman aged 35 to 49 who had been exposed to COVID-19.

CDR3 bases: TGTGCCAGCAGCTTAACCTTTCCAGCTAGGTATAATTCACCCCTCCACTTT. Its translation: CASSLTFPARYNSPLHF. The V gene is TRBV7-2, the J gene TRBJ1-6, with unresolved D. Germline-derived CDR1 and CDR2 are SGHTA and FQGNSA. V was clipped by 2 bases and J by 4 bases, with 15 bases between them. The CDR3 runs to 17 residues.

The CDR3 DNA reads as TGTGCCAGCAGCTTGAGTGGGACAGTTATGCCTCGTGGGGACACTGAAGCTTTCTTT. It codes for CASSLSGTVMPRGDTEAFF. This rearrangement joins TRBV5-5 to TRBJ1-1, with 7 bases matching TRBD1. The CDR3 length is 19 residues. Germline CDR1 is SGHKS and CDR2 is YYEKEE (reference sequence). V gave up 1 base and J gave up 3 bases; unmatched junction bases: 18.

The V call is TRBV5-1, the J call TRBJ1-1, with a possible D match to TRBD1 (5 bases). CDR3 length equals 14 residues. Per the germline V gene, CDR1 is SGHRS and CDR2 is YFSETQ. V was pared by 3 bases and J by 7 bases, with 16 bases between. CDR3 amino acids: CASSYGQRVGEAFF. The CDR3 region has the DNA TGCGCCAGCAGCTACGGACAAAGGGTGGGTGAAGCTTTCTTT.

This CDR3 is CASSLGQNTNYGYTF. DNA for the CDR3: TGTGCCAGCAGCTTAGGGCAGAATACTAACTATGGCTACACCTTC. This sequence joins TRBV7-2 and TRBJ1-2; D is unclear. V shed 1 base and J shed 0 bases, with 9 bases lying between them. Germline CDR1 reads SGHTA; CDR2 reads FQGNSA. This CDR3 region has 15 residues.

The rearrangement joins TRBV15 to TRBJ2-1, with TRBD1 matching 7 bases. Trimming cost V 0 bases and J 8 bases; bases outside gene matches: 1. CDR3 length equals 13 residues. Germline assignment: CDR1 LNHNV and CDR2 YYDKDF (reference sequence). The CDR3 reads CATSRDDRDEQFF. The DNA for the CDR3 is TGTGCCACCAGCAGAGATGACAGGGATGAGCAGTTCTTC.

In regard to this clone: This sample also contains other DNA sequences that code for the same CDR3. The chain recombines TRBV28 with TRBJ1-4; 9 positions agree with TRBD1. V was clipped by 6 bases and J by 8 bases; unmatched bases: 7. The CDR3 consists of 14 residues. Germline values: CDR1 MDHEN, CDR2 SYDVKM. This CDR3 is CASSLDRGREKLFF. The CDR3 DNA is TGTGCCAGCAGCCTGGACAGGGGACGCGAAAAACTGTTTTTT.